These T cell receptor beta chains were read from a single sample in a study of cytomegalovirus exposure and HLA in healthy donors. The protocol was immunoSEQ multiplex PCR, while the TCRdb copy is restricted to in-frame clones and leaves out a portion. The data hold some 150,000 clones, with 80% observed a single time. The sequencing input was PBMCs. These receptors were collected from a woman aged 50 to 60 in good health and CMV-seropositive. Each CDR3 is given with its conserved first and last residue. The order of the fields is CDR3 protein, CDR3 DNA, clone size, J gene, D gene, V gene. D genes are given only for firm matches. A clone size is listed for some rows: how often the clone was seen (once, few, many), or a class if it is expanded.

CASSSTRPSGGYYREQFF	TGTGCCAGCAGCTCAACCCGGCCGAGCGGGGGTTACTACAGGGAGCAGTTCTTC	once	TRBJ2-1	TRBD2	TRBV7-3
CASSSTRDRAYEQYF	TGTGCCAGCAGCTCGACCCGGGACAGAGCCTACGAGCAGTACTTC	.	TRBJ2-7	TRBD1	TRBV11-1
CASSAGAPTYNEQFF	TGTGCCAGCAGCGCCGGTGCTCCCACCTACAATGAGCAGTTCTTC	.	TRBJ2-1	.	TRBV9
CASTPGTGANEQYF	TGTGCCAGCACCCCGGGGACAGGGGCTAACGAGCAGTACTTC	once	TRBJ2-7	TRBD1	TRBV25-1
CASSPGTGGPQNIQYF	TGCGCCAGCAGCCCCGGGACAGGGGGACCACAAAACATTCAGTACTTC	.	TRBJ2-4	TRBD1	TRBV5-1
CASSLVGTLYEQYF	TGTGCCAGCAGCCTAGTGGGGACTCTCTACGAGCAGTACTTC	.	TRBJ2-7	.	TRBV6-1
CASSQPVKQENIQYF	TGCGCCAGCAGCCAACCGGTGAAGCAAGAGAACATTCAGTACTTC	.	TRBJ2-4	.	TRBV4-1
CASSLEKPGQSVAFF	TGTGCCAGCAGTCTTGAGAAACCGGGACAGAGTGTTGCTTTCTTT	.	TRBJ1-1	TRBD1	TRBV27
CAINLGQGKREQYF	TGTGCCATCAACCTCGGACAGGGGAAAAGGGAGCAGTACTTC	.	TRBJ2-7	TRBD1	TRBV10-3
CASSVGSPRSSYNEQFF	TGTGCCAGCAGCGTCGGGAGTCCTCGAAGCTCCTACAATGAGCAGTTCTTC	.	TRBJ2-1	.	TRBV7-2
CASTFGQGVTEAFF	TGTGCCAGCACCTTCGGACAGGGGGTGACTGAAGCTTTCTTT	.	TRBJ1-1	TRBD1	TRBV7-2
CASSATGGAGELFF	TGTGCCAGCAGCGCCACAGGGGGGGCCGGGGAGCTGTTTTTT	.	TRBJ2-2	.	TRBV9
CASSFPNKAIPGELFF	TGTGCCAGCAGCTTCCCTAACAAAGCGATCCCCGGGGAGCTGTTTTTT	.	TRBJ2-2	.	TRBV7-9
CASSQNLQGGNTEAFF	TGTGCCAGCAGTCAGAACCTACAGGGGGGAAACACTGAAGCTTTCTTT	.	TRBJ1-1	TRBD1	TRBV28
CASSRSGRALGDTQYF	TGCGCCAGCTCCCGGTCCGGGAGGGCCTTGGGAGATACGCAGTATTTT	.	TRBJ2-3	TRBD2	TRBV4-1
CSVSQGWEQFF	TGCAGCGTGTCCCAGGGGTGGGAGCAGTTCTTC	once	TRBJ2-1	.	TRBV29-1